The present T cell receptor beta chain was sequenced within a study of human T cells and chemical hapten exposure. At the level of the study: Sensitization was performed using 2% DPC on an approximately 2 cm by approximately 2 cm upper inner arm skin site.

Trimming left V 0 bases short and J 5 bases short, with 4 bases between. CDR1 is LNHDA, CDR2 SQIVND, per germline (reference sequence). The CDR3 is 12 residues long. In TCRdb, the RACE reads were re-called with MiXCR into one record per CDR3 protein. The sample comprises 62,000 or so distinct CDR3 sequences, approximately 11% of which are singletons, and roughly 5.2% rests with the top ten. Noted time point: pre-sensitization, week 0. The treatment here: therapeutic diphenylcyclopropenone sensitization with weekly scalp DPC. Drawing of blood took place ahead of applying each patch test. This clonotype occurred a few times.

Sequencing used whole blood, obtained in connection with sensitization to the hapten diphenylcyclopropenone (DPC). The origin of this receptor is a woman in her fifties or sixties with alopecia areata. Some clones in this sample may be carry-over from other donors' samples. V gene TRBV19 combines with J gene TRBJ1-2, with D unresolved. In DNA form, the CDR3 reads TGTGCCAGTAGTATAGACCGGTATGGCTACACCTTC. Protein: CASSIDRYGYTF.